Listed below are T cell receptor beta chains from one sample, sequenced in a study of breast tumors, draining lymph nodes, adjacent tissues. Via MiXCR, TCRdb re-called the multiplex PCR reads, giving one row per CDR3 protein. Of fewer than 300,000 distinct CDR3 sequences detected, about 30% appear once; the ten largest clones hold 1.2% to 1.5%. Source material: axillary lymph node tissue. These receptors were obtained from a female donor with breast cancer. Some clones in this sample may be carry-over from other donors' samples. Both conserved end residues are part of each CDR3. D genes are given only for firm matches. Clone sizes are given selectively: once, few, many, or a class where the clone is expanded.

cdr3_aa,cdr3_nt,j_call,clone_size,v_call,d_call
CAISEQGNREQYF,TGTGCCATCAGTGAACAGGGCAACAGGGAGCAGTACTTC,TRBJ2-7,many,TRBV10-3,NA
CSARDSGRINEQFF,TGCAGTGCTAGAGATAGCGGGCGCATCAATGAGCAGTTCTTC,TRBJ2-1,many,TRBV20-1,TRBD2
CASSHIQADTQYF,TGTGCCAGCAGCCACATACAAGCAGATACGCAGTATTTT,TRBJ2-3,many,TRBV7-9,NA
CASRLLAVDTQYF,TGTGCCAGCAGACTATTAGCGGTAGATACGCAGTATTTT,TRBJ2-3,many,TRBV6-5,NA
CSVGTALTGPYEQYF,TGCAGCGTTGGAACCGCTTTAACAGGGCCCTACGAGCAGTACTTC,TRBJ2-7,many,TRBV29-1,NA
CASSSQWGGTGANVLTF,TGTGCCAGCAGCTCTCAATGGGGGGGTACTGGGGCCAACGTCCTGACTTTC,TRBJ2-6,many,TRBV7-9,TRBD2
CATSPRIPGIEQYF,TGTGCCACCAGCCCTCGGATCCCGGGTATCGAGCAGTACTTC,TRBJ2-7,many,TRBV15,NA
CASSEKRRDRARLYTF,TGTGCCAGCAGTGAAAAACGCAGGGACAGGGCGCGCCTCTACACCTTC,TRBJ1-2,many,TRBV6-1,TRBD1
CASSLRGRSPLHF,TGTGCCAGCAGTTTACGGGGGCGATCACCCCTCCACTTT,TRBJ1-6,many,TRBV12-3/TRBV12-4,NA
CASSYSAGGNEQFF,TGTGCCAGCAGTTACTCCGCGGGGGGGAATGAGCAGTTCTTC,TRBJ2-1,many,TRBV6-5,TRBD2
CATRGAGHNYGYTF,TGTGCCACCAGGGGGGCGGGACATAACTATGGCTACACCTTC,TRBJ1-2,NA,TRBV24-1,NA
CASSTEDDRGEGEQFF,TGTGCCAGCAGCACGGAAGACGACAGGGGAGAGGGGGAGCAGTTCTTC,TRBJ2-1,NA,TRBV7-3,TRBD1
CASRVGQDHQPQHF,TGTGCCAGTAGAGTGGGGCAGGACCATCAGCCCCAGCATTTT,TRBJ1-5,many,TRBV19,NA
CASSTPGQRYEQYF,TGTGCCAGCAGCACTCCGGGACAGCGATACGAGCAGTACTTC,TRBJ2-7,many,TRBV12-3/TRBV12-4,TRBD1
CACSLKPGQASCNEQFF,TGTGCCTGCAGCCTAAAACCGGGACAGGCTTCCTGCAATGAGCAGTTCTTC,TRBJ2-1,NA,TRBV7-6,TRBD1
CASSLDSSGRSWETQYF,TGTGCCAGCAGCTTAGACTCTAGCGGGAGATCGTGGGAGACCCAGTACTTC,TRBJ2-5,many,TRBV11-3,TRBD2
CASREPTPGTDTQYF,TGTGCCAGCAGGGAACCGACACCTGGCACAGATACGCAGTATTTT,TRBJ2-3,many,TRBV2,NA
CASSSVSTSVVYEQYF,TGTGCCAGCAGTTCCGTTTCCACTAGCGTCGTGTACGAGCAGTACTTC,TRBJ2-7,NA,TRBV25-1,TRBD2
CASSVQGVKTDTQYF,TGTGCTAGCAGCGTACAGGGTGTGAAGACAGATACGCAGTATTTT,TRBJ2-3,many,TRBV7-7,NA
CSAPTPGDQPQHF,TGCAGTGCTCCCACTCCAGGGGATCAGCCCCAGCATTTT,TRBJ1-5,many,TRBV20-1,NA
CASSFRTSRNEQFF,TGTGCCAGTAGTTTTCGGACTAGCAGGAATGAGCAGTTCTTC,TRBJ2-1,many,TRBV19,TRBD2
CASSLAGAGAAF,TGTGCCAGCAGCTTAGCAGGTGCCGGGGCAGCTTTT,TRBJ1-4,NA,TRBV7-9,NA
CASSSRGGTGVEKLFF,TGTGCCAGCAGTTCTAGGGGTGGGACAGGGGTCGAAAAACTGTTTTTT,TRBJ1-4,NA,TRBV12-3/TRBV12-4,TRBD1
CASSLSRAGELFF,TGTGCCAGCAGCTTATCGAGAGCCGGGGAGCTGTTTTTT,TRBJ2-2,many,TRBV11-2,NA
CASSYQLPGPVSYEQYF,TGTGCCAGCAGTTACCAACTTCCCGGGCCGGTGTCCTACGAGCAGTACTTC,TRBJ2-7,many,TRBV6-2/TRBV6-3,NA